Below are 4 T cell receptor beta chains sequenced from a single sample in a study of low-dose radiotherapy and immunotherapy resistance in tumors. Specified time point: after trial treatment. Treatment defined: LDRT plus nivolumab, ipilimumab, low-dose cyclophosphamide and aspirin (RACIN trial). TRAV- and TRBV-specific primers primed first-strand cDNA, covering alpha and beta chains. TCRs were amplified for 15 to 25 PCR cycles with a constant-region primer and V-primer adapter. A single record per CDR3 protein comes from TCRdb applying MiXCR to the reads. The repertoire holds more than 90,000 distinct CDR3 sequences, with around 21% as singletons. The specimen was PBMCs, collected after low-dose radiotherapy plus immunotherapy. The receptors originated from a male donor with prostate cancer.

In DNA, the CDR3 is TGCGCCAGCAGCGGACAAAATGAAAAACTGTTGTTTTTT. Its protein product is CASSGQNEKLLFF. The rearrangement uses TRBV10-2 and TRBJ1-4, with D possibly TRBD1 on 5 matching bases. CDR3 length equals 13 residues. Germline CDR1 reads WSHSY; CDR2 reads SAAADI. V dropped 6 bases and J dropped 15 bases, with 20 bases sitting between them.

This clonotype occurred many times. The CDR3 protein is CASSPGAGGGTDTQYF. DNA of the CDR3: TGTGCCAGCAGCCCGGGCGCGGGGGGAGGAACAGATACGCAGTATTTT. The chain couples TRBV7-7 to TRBJ2-3; 8 positions match TRBD2. Germline V CDR1 and CDR2: SSHAT, FNYEAQ (reference sequence). The CDR3 has 16 amino acids. J was trimmed by 3 bases and V by 5 bases; bases with no gene match: 10.

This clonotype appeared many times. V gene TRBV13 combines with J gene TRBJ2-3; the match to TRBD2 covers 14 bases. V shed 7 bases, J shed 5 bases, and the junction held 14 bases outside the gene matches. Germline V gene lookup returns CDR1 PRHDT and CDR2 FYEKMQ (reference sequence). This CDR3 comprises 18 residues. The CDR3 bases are TGTGCCAGCACCCCCCCGACTAGCGGGGGGGCGGATTTAGATACGCAGTATTTT. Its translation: CASTPPTSGGADLDTQYF. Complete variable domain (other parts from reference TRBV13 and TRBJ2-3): AAGVIQSPRHLIKEKRETATLKCYPIPRHDTVYWYQQGPGQDPQFLISFYEKMQSDKGSIPDRFSAQQFSDYHSELNMSSLELGDSALYFCASTPPTSGGADLDTQYFGPGTRLTVL.

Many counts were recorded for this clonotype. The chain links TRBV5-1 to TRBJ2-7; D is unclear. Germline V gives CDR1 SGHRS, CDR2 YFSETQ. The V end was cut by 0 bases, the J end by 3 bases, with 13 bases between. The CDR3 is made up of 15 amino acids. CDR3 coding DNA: TGCGCCAGCAGCTTGGCCGTAGGAATCCTCTACGAGCAGTACTTC. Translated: CASSLAVGILYEQYF.